Sequencing of this TCR beta chain was carried out in a study of immune evolution from preneoplasia to lung adenocarcinoma. Study-level points and caveats: Top clone share appeared to fall from AAH through AIS, MIA, adenocarcinoma.

TCRdb's copy holds only in-frame clones and misses some; the assay was immunoSEQ multiplex PCR. The sample has just under 10,000 clones; over 60% are singletons. Looked up from germline, CDR1 is MDHEN and CDR2 is SYDVKM. The CDR3 spans 15 residues. Trimming left V 4 bases short and J 2 bases short, with 15 bases between. After pathologic assessment, macro-dissection selected premalignant or tumor cells for extraction. This clone was counted only a few times. As yet, its antigen is unknown. The chain uses TRBV28 and TRBJ2-7; D is undetermined. This sequence originates from a person aged 65 to 85 with lung adenocarcinoma. Some clones in this sample may be carry-over from other donors' samples. The specimen sequenced was FFPE minimally invasive lung adenocarcinoma tissue. The CDR3, as DNA: TGTGCCAGCAGTTGGGCCCGGAACAGCCCCTACGAGCAGTACTTC. Protein sequence: CASSWARNSPYEQYF.